A selection of T cell receptor beta chains follows, all from one sample in a study of CD8+ T cells in alopecia areata. The data were produced by immunoSEQ multiplex PCR, yet TCRdb's version contains in-frame clones alone and is incomplete. This table has around 140,000 clones, roughly 50% appearing once. Specimen: CD4+ T cells sorted from blood. The receptors were sampled from a human donor with alopecia areata. CDR3s leave out the opening cysteine and the closing phenylalanine or tryptophan. Size tells how often a clone was seen (once, few, many) or the class of an expanded clone, and some rows leave it out.

clone_size: few
v_call: TRBV7-2
j_call: TRBJ2-5
cdr3_aa: ASSSGGTQY

clone_size: few
v_call: TRBV28
j_call: TRBJ2-3
cdr3_aa: ASSLGGTGDTQY

clone_size: few
v_call: TRBV30
j_call: TRBJ2-6
cdr3_aa: AWNLPRSGANVLT

clone_size: .
v_call: TRBV29-1
j_call: TRBJ2-6
cdr3_aa: SVDNRGAGANVLT

clone_size: .
v_call: TRBV2
j_call: TRBJ2-5
cdr3_aa: ASSSLAQETQY

clone_size: .
v_call: TRBV27
j_call: TRBJ1-2
cdr3_aa: ASSGTGTNYGYT

clone_size: .
v_call: TRBV5-4
j_call: TRBJ2-5
cdr3_aa: ASSLIGQSRETQY

clone_size: .
v_call: TRBV4-1
j_call: TRBJ2-7
cdr3_aa: ASSQEGALVVEQY

clone_size: few
v_call: TRBV29-1
j_call: TRBJ2-5
cdr3_aa: SAARGGETQY

clone_size: few
v_call: TRBV2
j_call: TRBJ2-7
cdr3_aa: ASGGTPPSYEQY

clone_size: .
v_call: TRBV18
j_call: TRBJ2-5
cdr3_aa: ASSPGNQETQY

clone_size: .
v_call: TRBV11-2
j_call: TRBJ2-1
cdr3_aa: ASSQTSSTGYNEQF

clone_size: .
v_call: TRBV28
j_call: TRBJ1-2
cdr3_aa: ASTLRSTGPYGYT

clone_size: .
v_call: TRBV29-1
j_call: TRBJ1-2
cdr3_aa: SVDQYGYT

clone_size: .
v_call: TRBV28
j_call: TRBJ2-1
cdr3_aa: ASSSPGLAVNEQF

clone_size: .
v_call: TRBV29-1
j_call: TRBJ2-1
cdr3_aa: SVVGYNEQF

clone_size: .
v_call: TRBV5-1
j_call: TRBJ2-7
cdr3_aa: ASSLGTSVVEQY

clone_size: .
v_call: TRBV30
j_call: TRBJ1-5
cdr3_aa: AWREQVGPQH

clone_size: .
v_call: TRBV5-1
j_call: TRBJ2-5
cdr3_aa: ASSYGLAGQETQY

clone_size: .
v_call: TRBV5-1
j_call: TRBJ2-5
cdr3_aa: ASSTNRGETQY

clone_size: .
v_call: TRBV25-1
j_call: TRBJ2-3
cdr3_aa: ASSDLGQPSQY

clone_size: few
v_call: TRBV13
j_call: TRBJ2-7
cdr3_aa: ASSTFLAGVYEQY

clone_size: .
v_call: TRBV5-1
j_call: TRBJ2-5
cdr3_aa: ASSLRDRAKAGETQY

clone_size: .
v_call: TRBV10-3
j_call: TRBJ2-7
cdr3_aa: ATEKDGSYEQY

clone_size: .
v_call: TRBV7-2
j_call: TRBJ2-1
cdr3_aa: ASSFGDGNEQF